What follows are 3 T cell receptor beta chains derived from one specimen sequenced in a study of blood T cell repertoires in COVID-19. Some clones are missing from TCRdb's copy, which holds only in-frame ones; the method was immunoSEQ multiplex PCR. The table shows tens of thousands of clones, with about nine tenths occurring only once. The sequenced material came from peripheral blood. Source of these receptors: a man between 60 and 75 years old with acute or convalescent COVID-19.

This chain links TRBV6-1 with TRBJ1-5; D is unclear. The length of the CDR3 is 13 residues. CDR1 is MNHNS and CDR2 is SASEGT in the germline V gene. Trimming took off 3 bases at V and 6 bases at J, with 9 bases between the two ends. The CDR3 coding sequence is TGTGCCAGCAGTGATACCGGGGTTCAGCCCCAGCATTTT. Translating it yields CASSDTGVQPQHF.

V and J are TRBV7-9 and TRBJ1-5, with 11 bases that match TRBD1. CDR1 is SEHNR and CDR2 is FQNEAQ in the germline V gene (reference sequence). The CDR3 loop spans 14 amino acids. V lost 5 bases to trimming and J lost 6 bases; unmatched junction nucleotides: 3. Here the CDR3 DNA reads TGTGCCAGCAGCCTGGACAGGGGGCCTCAGCCCCAGCATTTT. Its translation: CASSLDRGPQPQHF.

J is TRBJ1-2 and V is TRBV19, with D possibly TRBD1 on 5 matching bases. This CDR3 is 15 amino acids long. The V gene lost 2 bases and the J gene lost 8 bases, with 18 bases spanning the gap. The V gene's germline CDR1 is LNHDA and CDR2 SQIVND (reference sequence). The CDR3 bases are TGTGCCAGTAGTATACAGGGATTGGTTTCTGAAGGCTACACCTTC. Protein sequence: CASSIQGLVSEGYTF.